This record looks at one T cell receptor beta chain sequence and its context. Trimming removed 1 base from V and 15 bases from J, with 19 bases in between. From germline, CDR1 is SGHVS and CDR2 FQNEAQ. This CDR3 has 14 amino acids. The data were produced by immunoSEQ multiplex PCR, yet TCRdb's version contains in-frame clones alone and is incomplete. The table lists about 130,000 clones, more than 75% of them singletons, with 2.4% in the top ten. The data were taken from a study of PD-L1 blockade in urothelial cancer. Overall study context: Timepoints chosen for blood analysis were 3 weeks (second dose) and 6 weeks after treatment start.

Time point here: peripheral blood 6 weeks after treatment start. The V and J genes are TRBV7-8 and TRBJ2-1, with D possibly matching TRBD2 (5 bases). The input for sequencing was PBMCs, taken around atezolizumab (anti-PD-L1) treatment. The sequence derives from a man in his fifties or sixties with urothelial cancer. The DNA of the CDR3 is TGTGCCAGCAGCTTAGGGAATTCGGACTCCGGTCTGTTCTTC. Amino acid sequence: CASSLGNSDSGLFF.